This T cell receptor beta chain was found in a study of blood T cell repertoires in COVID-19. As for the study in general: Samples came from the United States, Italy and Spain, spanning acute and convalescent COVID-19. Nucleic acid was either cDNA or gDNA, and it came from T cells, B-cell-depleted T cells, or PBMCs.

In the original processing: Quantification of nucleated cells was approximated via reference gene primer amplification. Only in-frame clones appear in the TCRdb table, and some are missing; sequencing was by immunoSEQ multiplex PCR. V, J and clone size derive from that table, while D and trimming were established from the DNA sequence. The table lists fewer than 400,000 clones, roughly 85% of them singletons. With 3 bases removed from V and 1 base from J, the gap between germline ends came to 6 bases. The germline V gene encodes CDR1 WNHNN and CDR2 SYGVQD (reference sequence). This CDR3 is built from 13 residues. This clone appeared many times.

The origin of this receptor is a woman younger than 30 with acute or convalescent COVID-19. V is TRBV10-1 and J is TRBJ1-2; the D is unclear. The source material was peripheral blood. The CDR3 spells CASSERHNYGYTF. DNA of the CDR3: TGCGCCAGCAGTGAACGACATAACTATGGCTACACCTTC.